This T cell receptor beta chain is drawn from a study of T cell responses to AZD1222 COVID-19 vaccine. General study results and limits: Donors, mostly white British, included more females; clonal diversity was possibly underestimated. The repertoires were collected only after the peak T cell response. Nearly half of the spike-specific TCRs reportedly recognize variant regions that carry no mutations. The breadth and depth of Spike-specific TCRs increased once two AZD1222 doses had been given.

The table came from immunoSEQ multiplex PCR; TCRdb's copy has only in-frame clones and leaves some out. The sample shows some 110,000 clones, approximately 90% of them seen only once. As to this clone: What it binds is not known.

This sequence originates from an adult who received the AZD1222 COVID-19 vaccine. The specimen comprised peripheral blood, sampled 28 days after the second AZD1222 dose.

The CDR3: CATRGAWPSYEQYF. CDR3 nucleotide sequence: TGTGCCACTAGGGGGGCCTGGCCGTCCTACGAGCAGTACTTC. The chain is built from TRBV19 and TRBJ2-7; TRBD1 or TRBD2 may be the D gene (6 bases each). V was pared by 10 bases and J by 1 base, with 17 bases between. The CDR3 is 14 residues long. CDR1 and CDR2 from the germline V gene are LNHDA and SQIVND (reference sequence).